One sample yielded the 16 T cell receptor beta chains listed below, sequenced in a study of T cell responses to AZD1222 COVID-19 vaccine. TCRdb's table, derived via immunoSEQ multiplex PCR, lists solely in-frame clones and lacks some. The sample holds roughly 100,000 clones; over 70% are singletons and the top ten take more than 20%. The sequencing here drew on peripheral blood, taken on day 0 of AZD1222 vaccination. These receptors all stem from an adult in good health.

This chain links TRBV3-1 (or the pseudogene TRBV3-2) with TRBJ1-2; tentative D call: TRBD1 (6 bases). Germline assignment: CDR1 LGHDT and CDR2 YNNKEL (reference sequence). Between the trimmed V and J ends, which lost 2 bases and 2 bases, there was a span of 9 bases. The CDR3 loop spans 14 amino acids. CDR3 loop: CASSQLGGNYGYTF. The CDR3 DNA reads TGTGCCAGCAGCCAACTGGGGGGCAACTATGGCTACACCTTC.

This chain links TRBV2 with TRBJ1-1; TRBD1 aligns across 12 bases. After removal of 6 bases from V and 11 bases from J, the junction contained 4 bases not matched to a gene. CDR3 length: 12 amino acids. Looked up from germline, CDR1 is SNHLY and CDR2 is FYNNEI. In nucleotides, the CDR3 is TGTGCCAGCAGCCGGGACAGGGGGCTTGCTTTCTTT. It codes for CASSRDRGLAFF. The full variable domain, rest sourced from reference TRBV2 and TRBJ1-1, is EPEVTQTPSHQVTQMGQEVILRCVPISNHLYFYWYRQILGQKVEFLVSFYNNEISEKSEIFDDQFSVERPDGSNFTLKIRSTKLEDSAMYFCASSRDRGLAFFGQGTRLTVV.

This chain joins TRBV27 and TRBJ2-1; 13 bases match TRBD2. Germline V gene data show CDR1 as MNHEY and CDR2 as SMNVEV (reference sequence). V shed 4 bases and J 3 bases; nucleotides not matched to a gene: 6. The CDR3 extends over 17 amino acids. The CDR3 spells CASSSRLAGGLYNEQFF. CDR3 coding DNA: TGTGCCAGCAGTTCCCGACTAGCGGGAGGACTCTACAATGAGCAGTTCTTC.

This clone was counted once. The rearrangement links TRBV4-3 to TRBJ2-1, with D possibly being TRBD1 (5 bases). This CDR3 spans 13 amino acids. Trimming took 5 bases from V and 12 from J, leaving 17 bases between them. The germline CDR1 and CDR2 sequences are LGHNA and YSLEER. The CDR3 DNA reads TGCGCCAGCAGCTCCTCCAGGGATTCAGGGCAGTTCTTC. It encodes CASSSSRDSGQFF.

V is TRBV24-1 and J is TRBJ2-1; the D call may be TRBD1 or TRBD2 (6 bases each). V was pared by 6 bases and J by 8 bases, with 16 bases between. In germline, CDR1 is KGHDR, CDR2 SFDVKD. The CDR3 consists of 14 residues. The CDR3: CATSRTVGGDEQFF. CDR3 DNA: TGTGCCACCAGTCGGACAGTCGGAGGGGATGAGCAGTTCTTC.

The chain has TRBV7-9 and TRBJ1-1; D is ambiguous. Germline V gene data show CDR1 as SEHNR and CDR2 as FQNEAQ (reference sequence). CDR3 length: 13 amino acids. The V gene lost 1 base and the J gene lost 8 bases, with 11 bases spanning the gap. The CDR3 DNA reads TGTGCCAGCAGCTTAGACGGTCCGCGGGAAGCTTTCTTT. It encodes CASSLDGPREAFF.

The chain carries TRBV18 and TRBJ2-7, with D possibly matching TRBD1 (5 bases). CDR1 is KGHSH and CDR2 is LQKENI in the germline V gene. The CDR3 is 12 amino acids. V was trimmed by 5 bases and J by 3 bases, leaving 8 bases between them. The CDR3 DNA reads as TGTGCCAGCTCATCAGGGCTCTACGAGCAGTACTTC. Its translation: CASSSGLYEQYF.

This clone showed up just once. V usage is TRBV19 and J usage is TRBJ2-7, with TRBD2 matching over 10 bases. CDR1 is LNHDA and CDR2 is SQIVND in the germline V gene (reference sequence). This CDR3 spans 16 amino acids. V gave up 1 base and J gave up 9 bases; unmatched junction bases: 12. The CDR3 spells CASSIALGAGGRLQYF. The CDR3 DNA reads as TGTGCCAGTAGTATAGCCCTCGGAGCGGGAGGGCGTCTGCAGTACTTC. The whole variable domain, remainder taken from reference TRBV19 and TRBJ2-7, is DGGITQSPKYLFRKEGQNVTLSCEQNLNHDAMYWYRQDPGQGLRLIYYSQIVNDFQKGDIAEGYSVSREKKESFPLTVTSAQKNPTAFYLCASSIALGAGGRLQYFGPGTRLTVT.

The chain couples TRBV7-9 to TRBJ1-6; 9 bases match TRBD1. Germline V gene data show CDR1 as SEHNR and CDR2 as FQNEAQ (reference sequence). CDR3 length: 13 residues. V lost 5 bases to trimming and J lost 11 bases; unmatched junction nucleotides: 4. CDR3 sequence reads: CASSPTGGTPLHF. For the CDR3, the DNA is TGTGCCAGCAGCCCCACAGGGGGCACACCCCTCCACTTT.

This chain uses TRBV6-1 with TRBJ1-2; D gene unclear. Trimming removed 1 base at V and 4 bases at J, with 13 bases between. Germline loops: CDR1 MNHNS, CDR2 SASEGT. This CDR3 spans 15 amino acids. CDR3: CASSEGERRIYGYTF. The CDR3 DNA reads as TGTGCCAGCAGTGAAGGGGAACGGAGGATCTATGGCTACACCTTC.

This rearrangement joins TRBV19 to TRBJ2-7; 8 positions match TRBD1. Germline V gene sequence: CDR1 LNHDA, CDR2 SQIVND (reference sequence). V shed 7 bases, J shed 3 bases, and the junction held 14 bases outside the gene matches. This CDR3 is built from 16 residues. This CDR3 reads CASILLSRTGSYEQYF. DNA of the CDR3: TGTGCCAGTATCCTCCTCTCCCGGACAGGGAGCTACGAGCAGTACTTC. Drawing the rest from reference TRBV19 and TRBJ2-7, the complete variable domain is DGGITQSPKYLFRKEGQNVTLSCEQNLNHDAMYWYRQDPGQGLRLIYYSQIVNDFQKGDIAEGYSVSREKKESFPLTVTSAQKNPTAFYLCASILLSRTGSYEQYFGPGTRLTVT.

J is TRBJ2-3 and V is TRBV19; D remains unclear. The V end was cut by 1 base, the J end by 0 bases, with 8 bases between. Germline-derived CDR1 and CDR2 are LNHDA and SQIVND (reference sequence). The CDR3 covers 15 residues. The CDR3 region is CASSIAMGSTDTQYF. The CDR3 DNA is TGTGCCAGTAGTATAGCGATGGGGAGCACAGATACGCAGTATTTT.

The rearrangement uses TRBV7-9 and TRBJ1-2, with D unresolved. V shed 2 bases and J shed 0 bases, with 13 bases lying between them. There are 16 residues in the CDR3. Germline V gene lookup returns CDR1 SEHNR and CDR2 FQNEAQ (reference sequence). The CDR3 loop is CASSLQAMESNYGYTF. The CDR3 region has the DNA TGTGCCAGCAGCTTACAGGCGATGGAGTCTAACTATGGCTACACCTTC.

The gene calls are TRBV7-8 and TRBJ1-2; possible D gene TRBD1, 5 bases. Trimming took off 4 bases at V and 0 bases at J, with 15 bases between the two ends. This CDR3 is 16 amino acids long. CDR1 is SGHVS and CDR2 is FQNEAQ in the germline V gene. The CDR3 loop reads CASSSSGGTTNYGYTF. CDR3 bases: TGTGCCAGCAGCTCCTCCGGGGGGACGACTAACTATGGCTACACCTTC.

This clone was seen just once. The V and J genes are TRBV27 and TRBJ2-2, with D perhaps matching TRBD1 (7 bases). V lost 5 bases and J 5 bases, leaving 12 bases between the germline ends. The CDR3 consists of 14 residues. The V gene's germline CDR1 is MNHEY and CDR2 SMNVEV (reference sequence). The chain's CDR3 is CASSRTGGTGELFF. The CDR3 DNA sequence: TGTGCCAGCAGTCGGACAGGAGGGACCGGGGAGCTGTTTTTT.

The chain links TRBV3-1 (or the pseudogene TRBV3-2) to TRBJ1-2; no firm D call. V lost 3 bases, J lost 7 bases, and 21 bases lay in between. CDR1 is LGHDT and CDR2 is YNNKEL in the germline V gene (reference sequence). The CDR3 is 16 residues long. The CDR3 nucleotides read TGTGCCAGCAGCCAGAACGGGCCCCAGTTAGCGGGTGGCTACACCTTC. Translating gives CASSQNGPQLAGGYTF.